The clone carrying this TCR beta chain has only one observation. Its antigen is not identified. This sample was taken from a study of T cell responses to AZD1222 COVID-19 vaccine. Sequencing was performed with immunoSEQ multiplex PCR; in TCRdb, only in-frame clones are kept and a portion is missing. The table records roughly 140,000 clones, 90% to 95% of them present only once. Findings of the study overall: Spike was spanned by vaccine-associated CD4 TCRs, which were dominant at 160-218 and 743-854.

The junction had 3 bases not matched to a gene; V was cut back by 4 bases and J by 1 base. This CDR3 has 17 residues. The germline CDR1 and CDR2 sequences are SEHNR and FQNEAQ (reference sequence). The sequence derives from an adult who received the AZD1222 COVID-19 vaccine. J is TRBJ2-5 and V is TRBV7-9; 16 bases agree with TRBD2. Sequences were derived from peripheral blood, sampled 28 days after the second AZD1222 dose. The CDR3 is CASSSGTSGGAQETQYF. The CDR3 nucleotides read TGTGCCAGCAGCTCCGGGACTAGCGGGGGGGCCCAAGAGACCCAGTACTTC.